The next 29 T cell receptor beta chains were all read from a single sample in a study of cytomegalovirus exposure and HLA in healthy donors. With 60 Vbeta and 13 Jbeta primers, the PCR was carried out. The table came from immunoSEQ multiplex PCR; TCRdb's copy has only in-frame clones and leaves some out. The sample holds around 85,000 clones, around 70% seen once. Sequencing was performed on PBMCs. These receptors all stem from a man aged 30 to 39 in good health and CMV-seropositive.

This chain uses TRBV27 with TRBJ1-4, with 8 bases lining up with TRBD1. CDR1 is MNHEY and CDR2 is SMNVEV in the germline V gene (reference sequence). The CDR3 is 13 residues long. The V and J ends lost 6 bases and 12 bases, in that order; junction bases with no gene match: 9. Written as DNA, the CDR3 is TGTGCCAGCAGAAGACAGGGGACCGGAGAACTGTTTTTT. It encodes CASRRQGTGELFF.

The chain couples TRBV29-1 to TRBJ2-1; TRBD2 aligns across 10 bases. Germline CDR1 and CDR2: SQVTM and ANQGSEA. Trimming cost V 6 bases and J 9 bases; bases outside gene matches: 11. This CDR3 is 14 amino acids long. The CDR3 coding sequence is TGCAGCGTCGTAACAAGCGGGGGGGCGGGTGAGCAGTTCTTC. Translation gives CSVVTSGGAGEQFF.

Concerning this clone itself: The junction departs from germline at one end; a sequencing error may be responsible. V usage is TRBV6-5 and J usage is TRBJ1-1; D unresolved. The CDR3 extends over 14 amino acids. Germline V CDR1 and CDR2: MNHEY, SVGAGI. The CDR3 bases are TGTGCCAGCAGTTACCGGTTAGTGAACCCTGAAGCTTTCTTT. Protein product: CASSYRLVNPEAFF.

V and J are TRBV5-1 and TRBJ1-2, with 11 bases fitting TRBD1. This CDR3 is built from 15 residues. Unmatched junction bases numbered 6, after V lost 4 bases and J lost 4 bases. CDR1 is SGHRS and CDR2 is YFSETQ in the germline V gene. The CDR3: CASSPRTGGTYGYTF. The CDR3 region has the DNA TGCGCCAGCAGCCCGAGGACAGGGGGCACCTATGGCTACACCTTC.

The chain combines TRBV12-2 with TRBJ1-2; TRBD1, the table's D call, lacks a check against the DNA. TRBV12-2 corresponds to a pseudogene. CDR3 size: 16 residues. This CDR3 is CASRLGTGGAKDGYTF. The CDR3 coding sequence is TGTGCAAGTCGCTTAGGGACAGGGGGCGCAAAGGATGGCTACACCTTC.

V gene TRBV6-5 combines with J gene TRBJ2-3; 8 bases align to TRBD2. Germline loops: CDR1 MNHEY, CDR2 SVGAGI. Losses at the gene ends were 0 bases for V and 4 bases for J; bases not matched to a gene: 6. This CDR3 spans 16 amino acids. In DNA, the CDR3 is TGTGCCAGCAGTTACTCCCTCAGCGGGAGCCCAGATACGCAGTATTTT. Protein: CASSYSLSGSPDTQYF.

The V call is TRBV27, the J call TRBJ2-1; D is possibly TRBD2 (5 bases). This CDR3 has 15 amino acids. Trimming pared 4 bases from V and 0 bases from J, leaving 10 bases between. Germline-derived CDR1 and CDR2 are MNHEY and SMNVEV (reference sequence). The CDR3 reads CASSSQRPSYNEQFF. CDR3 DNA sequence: TGTGCCAGCAGTTCCCAGCGGCCCTCCTACAATGAGCAGTTCTTC.

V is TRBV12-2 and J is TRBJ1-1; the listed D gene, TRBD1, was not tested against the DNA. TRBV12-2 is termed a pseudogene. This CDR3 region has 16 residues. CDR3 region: CASRLVKTGGNTEAFF. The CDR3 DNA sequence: TGTGCAAGTCGCTTAGTGAAAACAGGGGGTAACACTGAAGCTTTCTTT.

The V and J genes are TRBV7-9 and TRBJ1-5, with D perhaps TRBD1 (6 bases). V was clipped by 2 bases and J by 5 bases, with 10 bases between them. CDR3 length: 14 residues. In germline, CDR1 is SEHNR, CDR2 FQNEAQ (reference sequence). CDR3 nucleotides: TGTGCCAGCAGCTTAAACTCAGGGGATCAGCCCCAGCATTTT. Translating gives CASSLNSGDQPQHF.

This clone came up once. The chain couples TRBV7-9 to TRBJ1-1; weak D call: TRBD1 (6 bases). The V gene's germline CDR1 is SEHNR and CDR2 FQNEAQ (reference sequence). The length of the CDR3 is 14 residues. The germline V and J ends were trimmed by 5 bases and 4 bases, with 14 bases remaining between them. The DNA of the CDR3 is TGTGCCAGCAGCCCAAGGGGGGGCCTCACTGAAGCTTTCTTT. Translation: CASSPRGGLTEAFF.

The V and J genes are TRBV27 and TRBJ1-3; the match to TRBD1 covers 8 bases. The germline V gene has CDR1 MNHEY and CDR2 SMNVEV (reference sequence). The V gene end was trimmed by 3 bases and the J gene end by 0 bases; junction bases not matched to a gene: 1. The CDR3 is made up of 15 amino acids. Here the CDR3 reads CASSLDRDSGNTIYF. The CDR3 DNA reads TGTGCCAGCAGTTTGGACAGGGACTCTGGAAACACCATATATTTT.

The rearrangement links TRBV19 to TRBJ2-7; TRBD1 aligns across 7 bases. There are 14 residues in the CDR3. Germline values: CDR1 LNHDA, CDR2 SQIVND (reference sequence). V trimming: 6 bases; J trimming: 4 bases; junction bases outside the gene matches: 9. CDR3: CASSLQGDLYEQYF. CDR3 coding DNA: TGTGCCAGTAGCCTCCAGGGGGACCTTTACGAGCAGTACTTC.

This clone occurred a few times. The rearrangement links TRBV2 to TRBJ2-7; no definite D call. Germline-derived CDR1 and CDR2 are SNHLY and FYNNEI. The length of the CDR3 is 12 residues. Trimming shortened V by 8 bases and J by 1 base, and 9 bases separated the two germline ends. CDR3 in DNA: TGTGCCAGCCATACGACTTCCTACGAGCAGTACTTC. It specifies CASHTTSYEQYF. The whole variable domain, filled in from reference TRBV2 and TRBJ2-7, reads EPEVTQTPSHQVTQMGQEVILRCVPISNHLYFYWYRQILGQKVEFLVSFYNNEISEKSEIFDDQFSVERPDGSNFTLKIRSTKLEDSAMYFCASHTTSYEQYFGPGTRLTVT.

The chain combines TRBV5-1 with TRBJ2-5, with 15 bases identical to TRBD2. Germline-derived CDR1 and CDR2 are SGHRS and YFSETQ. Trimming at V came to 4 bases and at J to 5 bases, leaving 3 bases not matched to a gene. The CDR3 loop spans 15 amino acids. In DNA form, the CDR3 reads TGCGCCAGCAGCCCGGGACTAGCGGGGGGCGAGACCCAGTACTTC. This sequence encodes CASSPGLAGGETQYF.

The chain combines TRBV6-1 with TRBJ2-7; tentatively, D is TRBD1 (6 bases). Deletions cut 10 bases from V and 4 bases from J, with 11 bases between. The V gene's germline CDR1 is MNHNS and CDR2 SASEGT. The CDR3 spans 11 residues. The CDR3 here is CATAGEYEQYF. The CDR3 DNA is TGTGCCACTGCAGGGGAGTACGAGCAGTACTTC.

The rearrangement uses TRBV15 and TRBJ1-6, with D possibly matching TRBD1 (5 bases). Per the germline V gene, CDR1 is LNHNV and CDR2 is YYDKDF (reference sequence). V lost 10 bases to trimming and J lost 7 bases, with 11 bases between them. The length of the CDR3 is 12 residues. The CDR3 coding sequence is TGTGCCAGTGGACACGCCAATTCACCCCTCCACTTT. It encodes CASGHANSPLHF.

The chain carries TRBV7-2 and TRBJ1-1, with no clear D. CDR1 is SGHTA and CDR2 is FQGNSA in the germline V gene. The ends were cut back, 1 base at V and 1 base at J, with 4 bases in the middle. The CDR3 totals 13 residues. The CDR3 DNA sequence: TGTGCCAGCAGCTTAGAGCCGAACACTGAAGCTTTCTTT. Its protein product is CASSLEPNTEAFF.

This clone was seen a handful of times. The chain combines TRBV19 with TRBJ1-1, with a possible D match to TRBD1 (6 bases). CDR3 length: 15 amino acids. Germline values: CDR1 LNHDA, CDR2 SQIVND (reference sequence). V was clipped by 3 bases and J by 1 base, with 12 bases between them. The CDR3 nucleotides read TGTGCCAGTAGTATGGGCGACAGGACGAACACTGAAGCTTTCTTT. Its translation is CASSMGDRTNTEAFF.

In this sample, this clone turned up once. DNA for the CDR3: TGTGCCAGCAGCCCTGGGAGGGACCGCTACGAGCAGTACTTC. Protein: CASSPGRDRYEQYF. The chain recombines TRBV5-4 with TRBJ2-7; 7 nucleotides align to TRBD2. CDR3 length: 14 amino acids. J was trimmed by 3 bases and V by 4 bases; bases with no gene match: 7. Germline CDR1 SGHNT, CDR2 YYREEE (reference sequence).

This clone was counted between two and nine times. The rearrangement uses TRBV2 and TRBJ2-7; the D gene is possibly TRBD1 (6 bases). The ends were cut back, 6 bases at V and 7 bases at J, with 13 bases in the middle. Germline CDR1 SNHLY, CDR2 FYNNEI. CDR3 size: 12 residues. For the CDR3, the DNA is TGTGCCAGCAGGGGGGACACCGCAGAGCAGTACTTC. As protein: CASRGDTAEQYF.

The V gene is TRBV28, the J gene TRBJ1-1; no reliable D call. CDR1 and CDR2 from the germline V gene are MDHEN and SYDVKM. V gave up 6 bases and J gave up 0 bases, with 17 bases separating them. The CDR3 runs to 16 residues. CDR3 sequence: CASRVLDGYLNTEAFF. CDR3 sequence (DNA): TGTGCCAGCAGGGTCCTAGACGGTTACCTGAACACTGAAGCTTTCTTT.

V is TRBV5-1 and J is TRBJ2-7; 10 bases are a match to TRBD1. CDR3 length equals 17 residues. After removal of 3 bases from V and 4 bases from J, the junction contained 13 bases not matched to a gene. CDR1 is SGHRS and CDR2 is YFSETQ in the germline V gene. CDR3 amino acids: CASSYRDDRGRVYEQYF. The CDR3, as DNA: TGCGCCAGCAGCTATCGTGATGACAGGGGGCGAGTTTACGAGCAGTACTTC.

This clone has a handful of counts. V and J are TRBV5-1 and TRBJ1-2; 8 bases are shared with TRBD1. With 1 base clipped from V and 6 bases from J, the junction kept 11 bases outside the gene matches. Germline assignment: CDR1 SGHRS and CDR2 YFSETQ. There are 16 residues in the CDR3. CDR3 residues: CASSLRALQGEHGYTF. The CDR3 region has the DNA TGCGCCAGCAGCTTGAGAGCGTTACAGGGGGAACATGGCTACACCTTC.

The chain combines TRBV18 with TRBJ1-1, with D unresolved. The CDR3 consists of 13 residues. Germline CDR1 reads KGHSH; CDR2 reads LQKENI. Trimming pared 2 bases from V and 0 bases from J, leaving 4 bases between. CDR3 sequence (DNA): TGTGCCAGCTCACCAACACTGAACACTGAAGCTTTCTTT. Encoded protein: CASSPTLNTEAFF.

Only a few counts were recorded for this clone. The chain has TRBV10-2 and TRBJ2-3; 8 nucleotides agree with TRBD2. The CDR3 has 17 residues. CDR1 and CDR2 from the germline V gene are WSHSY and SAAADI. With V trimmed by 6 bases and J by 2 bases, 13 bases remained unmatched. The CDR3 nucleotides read TGCGCCAGCAGGACTGGCGGGGGGAGCTGGTTCACAGATACGCAGTATTTT. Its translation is CASRTGGGSWFTDTQYF.

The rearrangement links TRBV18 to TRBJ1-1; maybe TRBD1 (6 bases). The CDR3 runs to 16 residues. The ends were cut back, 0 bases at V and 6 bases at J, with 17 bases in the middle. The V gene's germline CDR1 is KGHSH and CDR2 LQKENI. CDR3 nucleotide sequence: TGTGCCAGCTCACCACCGGGGGGGGCGCGGTACGCTGAAGCTTTCTTT. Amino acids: CASSPPGGARYAEAFF.

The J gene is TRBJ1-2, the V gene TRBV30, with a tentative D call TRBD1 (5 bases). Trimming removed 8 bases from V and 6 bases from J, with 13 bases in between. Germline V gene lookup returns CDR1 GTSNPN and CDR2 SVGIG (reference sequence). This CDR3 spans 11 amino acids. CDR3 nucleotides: TGTGCCGGGTGGGTAGGGGATGGCTACACCTTC. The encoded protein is CAGWVGDGYTF.

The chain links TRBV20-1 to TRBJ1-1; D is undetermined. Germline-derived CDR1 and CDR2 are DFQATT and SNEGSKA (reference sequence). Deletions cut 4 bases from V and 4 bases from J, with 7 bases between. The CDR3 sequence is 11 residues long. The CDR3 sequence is CSANRGTEAFF. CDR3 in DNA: TGCAGTGCTAATCGGGGCACTGAAGCTTTCTTT.

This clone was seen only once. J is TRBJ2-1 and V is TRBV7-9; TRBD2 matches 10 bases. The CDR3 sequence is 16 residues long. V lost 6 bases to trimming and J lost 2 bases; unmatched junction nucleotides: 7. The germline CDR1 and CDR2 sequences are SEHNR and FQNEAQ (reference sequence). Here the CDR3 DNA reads TGTGCCAGCAGTTTAATTAGCGGGGGGACCTACAATGAGCAGTTCTTC. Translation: CASSLISGGTYNEQFF. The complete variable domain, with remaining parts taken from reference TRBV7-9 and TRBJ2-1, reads DTGVSQNPRHKITKRGQNVTFRCDPISEHNRLYWYRQTLGQGPEFLTYFQNEAQLEKSRLLSDRFSAERPKGSFSTLEIQRTEQGDSAMYLCASSLISGGTYNEQFFGPGTRLTVL.